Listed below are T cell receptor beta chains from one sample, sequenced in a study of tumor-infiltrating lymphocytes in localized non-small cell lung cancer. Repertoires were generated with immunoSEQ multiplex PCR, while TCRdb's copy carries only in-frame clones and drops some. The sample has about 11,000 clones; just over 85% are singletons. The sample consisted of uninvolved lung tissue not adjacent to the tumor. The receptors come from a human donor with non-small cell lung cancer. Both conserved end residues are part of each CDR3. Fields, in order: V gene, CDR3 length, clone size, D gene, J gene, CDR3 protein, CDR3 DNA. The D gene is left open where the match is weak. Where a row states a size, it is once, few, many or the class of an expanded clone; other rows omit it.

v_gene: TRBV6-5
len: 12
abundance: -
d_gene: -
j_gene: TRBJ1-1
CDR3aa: CASSYSNSEAFF
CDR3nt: TGTGCCAGCAGTTACTCGAACTCAGAAGCTTTCTTT

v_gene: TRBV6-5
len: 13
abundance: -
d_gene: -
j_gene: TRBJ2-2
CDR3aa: CASRKGGAGELFF
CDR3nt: TGTGCCAGCAGGAAAGGGGGTGCCGGGGAGCTGTTTTTT

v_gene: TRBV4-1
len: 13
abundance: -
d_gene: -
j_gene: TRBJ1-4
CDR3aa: CASSPSASEKLFF
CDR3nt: TGCGCCAGCAGCCCCTCCGCCAGTGAAAAACTGTTTTTT

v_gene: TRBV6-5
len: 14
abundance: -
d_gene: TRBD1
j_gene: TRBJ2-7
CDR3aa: CASSRDRSSYEQYF
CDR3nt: TGTGCCAGCAGCCGGGACAGGAGCTCCTACGAGCAGTACTTC

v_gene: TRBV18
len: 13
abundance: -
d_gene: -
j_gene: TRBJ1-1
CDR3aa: CASSLNKNTEAFF
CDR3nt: TGTGCCAGCTCACTGAACAAGAACACTGAAGCTTTCTTT

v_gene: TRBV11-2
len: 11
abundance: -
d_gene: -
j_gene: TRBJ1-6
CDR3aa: CASSLDSPLHF
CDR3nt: TGTGCCAGCAGCTTAGATTCACCCCTCCACTTT

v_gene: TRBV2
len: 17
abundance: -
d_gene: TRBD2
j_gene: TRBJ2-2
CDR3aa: CASSGLAGFANTGELFF
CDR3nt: TGTGCCAGCAGTGGACTAGCGGGGTTCGCGAACACCGGGGAGCTGTTTTTT

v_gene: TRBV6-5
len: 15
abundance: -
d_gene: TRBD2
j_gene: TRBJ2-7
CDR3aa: CASSAPSGPSYEQYF
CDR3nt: TGTGCCAGCAGTGCCCCTAGCGGACCCTCCTACGAGCAGTACTTC

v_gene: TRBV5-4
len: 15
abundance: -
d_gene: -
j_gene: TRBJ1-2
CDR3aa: CASTPDQVRDYGYTF
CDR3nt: TGTGCCAGCACCCCGGACCAGGTCAGGGACTATGGCTACACCTTC

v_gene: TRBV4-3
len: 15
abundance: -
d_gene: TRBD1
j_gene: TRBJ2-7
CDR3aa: CASSQGQGESYEQYF
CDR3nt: TGCGCCAGCAGCCAAGGACAGGGGGAAAGCTACGAGCAGTACTTC

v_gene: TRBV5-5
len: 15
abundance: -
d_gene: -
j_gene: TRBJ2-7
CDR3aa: CASSLAWNSPGEQYF
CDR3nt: TGTGCCAGCAGCTTGGCCTGGAATAGCCCTGGCGAGCAGTACTTC

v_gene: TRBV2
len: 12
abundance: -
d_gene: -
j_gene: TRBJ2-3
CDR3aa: CASGTLSGHTHF
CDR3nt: TGTGCCAGCGGTACCCTTAGCGGCCACACACATTTT

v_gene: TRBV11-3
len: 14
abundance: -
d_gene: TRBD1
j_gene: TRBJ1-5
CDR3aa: CASYRGRGNQPQHF
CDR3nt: TGTGCCAGTTACAGGGGGCGCGGTAATCAGCCCCAGCATTTT

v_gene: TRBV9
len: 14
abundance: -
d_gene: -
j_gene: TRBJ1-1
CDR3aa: CASSVRAMNTEAFF
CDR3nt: TGTGCCAGCAGCGTCAGGGCTATGAACACTGAAGCTTTCTTT

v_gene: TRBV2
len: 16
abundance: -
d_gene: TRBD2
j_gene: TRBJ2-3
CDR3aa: CASKGGTSGSTDTQYF
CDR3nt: TGTGCCAGCAAAGGGGGGACTAGCGGGAGCACAGATACGCAGTATTTT

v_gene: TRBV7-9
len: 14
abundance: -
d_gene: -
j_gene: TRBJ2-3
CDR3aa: CASSRGGSTDTQYF
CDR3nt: TGTGCCAGCAGCCGAGGTGGTAGCACAGATACGCAGTATTTT

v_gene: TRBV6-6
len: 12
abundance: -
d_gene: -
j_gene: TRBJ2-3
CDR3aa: CASAEGTDTQYF
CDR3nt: TGTGCCAGCGCCGAGGGCACAGATACGCAGTATTTT

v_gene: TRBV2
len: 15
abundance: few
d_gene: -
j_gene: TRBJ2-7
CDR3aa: CASSEFLQASYEQYF
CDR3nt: TGTGCCAGCAGTGAATTTTTGCAGGCCTCCTACGAGCAGTACTTC

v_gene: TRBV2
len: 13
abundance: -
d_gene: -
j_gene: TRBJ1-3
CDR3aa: CASRLAPGNTIYF
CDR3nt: TGTGCCAGCAGGCTTGCTCCGGGAAACACCATATATTTT

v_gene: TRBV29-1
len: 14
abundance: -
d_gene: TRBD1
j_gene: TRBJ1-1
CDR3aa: CSAATGAMNTEAFF
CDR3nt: TGCAGCGCGGCGACAGGGGCGATGAACACTGAAGCTTTCTTT

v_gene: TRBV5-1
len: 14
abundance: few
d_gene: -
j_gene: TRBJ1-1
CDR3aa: CASSLDGGYTEAFF
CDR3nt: TGCGCCAGCAGCTTGGATGGGGGTTACACTGAAGCTTTCTTT

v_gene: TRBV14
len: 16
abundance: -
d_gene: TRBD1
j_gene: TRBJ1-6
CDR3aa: CASSHRGGQGNSPLHF
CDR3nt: TGTGCCAGCAGCCACAGGGGGGGTCAGGGTAATTCACCCCTCCACTTT

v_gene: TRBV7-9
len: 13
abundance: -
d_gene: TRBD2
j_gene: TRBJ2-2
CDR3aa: CATSSAGVGELFF
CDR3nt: TGTGCCACCTCGTCAGCGGGGGTCGGGGAGCTGTTTTTT

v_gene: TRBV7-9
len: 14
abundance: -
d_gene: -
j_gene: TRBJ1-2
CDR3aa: CASSLSTATYGYTF
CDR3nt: TGTGCCAGCAGCTTAAGTACAGCTACCTATGGCTACACCTTC

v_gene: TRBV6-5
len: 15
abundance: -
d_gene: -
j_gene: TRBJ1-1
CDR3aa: CASSYSRQLNTEAFF
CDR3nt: TGTGCCAGCAGTTACTCCCGGCAGCTGAACACTGAAGCTTTCTTT

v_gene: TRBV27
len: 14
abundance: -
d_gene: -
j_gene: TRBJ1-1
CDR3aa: CASSRSGLNTEAFF
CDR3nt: TGTGCCAGCAGTCGCTCCGGGCTGAACACTGAAGCTTTCTTT

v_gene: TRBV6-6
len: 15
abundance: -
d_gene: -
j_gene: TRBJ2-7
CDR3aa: CASSDRSRDSYEQYF
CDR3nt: TGTGCCAGCAGTGATCGCTCGCGGGACAGTTACGAGCAGTACTTC

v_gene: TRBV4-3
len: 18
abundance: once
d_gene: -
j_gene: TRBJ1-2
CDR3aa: CASSQGVRATALYYGYTF
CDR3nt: TGCGCCAGCAGCCAAGGTGTGCGAGCGACAGCCCTTTACTATGGCTACACCTTC

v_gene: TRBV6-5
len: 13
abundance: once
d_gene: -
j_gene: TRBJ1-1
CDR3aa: CASSGGMNTEAFF
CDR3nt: TGTGCCAGCTCCGGAGGGATGAACACTGAAGCTTTCTTT

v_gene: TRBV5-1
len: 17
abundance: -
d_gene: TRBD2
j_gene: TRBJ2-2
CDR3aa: CASRPPGAGPNTGELFF
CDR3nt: TGCGCCAGCAGGCCCCCTGGAGCGGGGCCGAACACCGGGGAGCTGTTTTTT

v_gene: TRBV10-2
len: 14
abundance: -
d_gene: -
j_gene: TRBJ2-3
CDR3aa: CASRTGARADTQYF
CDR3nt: TGCGCCAGCAGAACGGGGGCGAGAGCAGATACGCAGTATTTT

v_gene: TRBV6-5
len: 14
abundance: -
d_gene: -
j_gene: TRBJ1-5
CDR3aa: CASSYSGGNQPQHF
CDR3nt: TGTGCCAGCAGTTACTCGGGAGGCAATCAGCCCCAGCATTTT

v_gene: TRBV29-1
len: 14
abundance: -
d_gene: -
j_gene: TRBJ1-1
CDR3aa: CSVDPSANGYEAFF
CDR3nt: TGCAGCGTTGACCCGTCCGCCAACGGGTATGAAGCTTTCTTT

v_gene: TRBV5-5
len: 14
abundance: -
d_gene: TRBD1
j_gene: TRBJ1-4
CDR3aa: CASQGGTAWGKLFF
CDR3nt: TGTGCCAGCCAAGGTGGGACAGCTTGGGGAAAACTGTTTTTT

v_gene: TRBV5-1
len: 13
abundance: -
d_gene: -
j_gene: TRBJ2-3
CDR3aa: CASSLEGLDTQYF
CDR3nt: TGCGCCAGCAGCTTGGAGGGATTAGATACGCAGTATTTT

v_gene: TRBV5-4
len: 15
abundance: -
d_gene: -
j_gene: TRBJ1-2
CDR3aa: CASSFPDSEGYGYTF
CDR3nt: TGTGCCAGCAGCTTCCCAGACTCCGAGGGCTATGGCTACACCTTC

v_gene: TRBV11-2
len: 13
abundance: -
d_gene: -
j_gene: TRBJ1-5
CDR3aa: CASSLETHQPQHF
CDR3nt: TGTGCCAGCAGCTTAGAGACCCATCAGCCCCAGCATTTT

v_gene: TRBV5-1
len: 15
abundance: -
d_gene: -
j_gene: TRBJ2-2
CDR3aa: CASSLARGINEELFF
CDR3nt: TGCGCCAGCAGCTTGGCTCGGGGAATCAATGAGGAGCTGTTTTTT

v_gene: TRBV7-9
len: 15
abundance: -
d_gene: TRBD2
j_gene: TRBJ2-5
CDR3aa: CASSFWRGDQETQYF
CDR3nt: TGTGCCAGCAGCTTCTGGCGGGGGGACCAAGAGACCCAGTACTTC

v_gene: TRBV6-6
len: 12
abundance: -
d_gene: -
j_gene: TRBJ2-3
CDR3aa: CASSPNSVTQYF
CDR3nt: TGTGCCAGCAGCCCTAATTCGGTTACGCAGTATTTT

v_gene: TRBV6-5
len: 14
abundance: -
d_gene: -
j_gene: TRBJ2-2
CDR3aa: CASSWGQNTGELFF
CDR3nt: TGTGCCAGCAGTTGGGGACAGAACACCGGGGAGCTGTTTTTT

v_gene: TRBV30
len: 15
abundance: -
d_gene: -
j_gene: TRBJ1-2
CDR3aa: CAWSASGAGGYGYTF
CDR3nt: TGTGCCTGGAGTGCTTCCGGGGCTGGGGGATATGGCTACACCTTC

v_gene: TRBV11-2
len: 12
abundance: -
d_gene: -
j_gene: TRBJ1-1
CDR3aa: CASSFRDTEAFF
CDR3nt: TGTGCCAGCAGCTTCCGAGACACTGAAGCTTTCTTT

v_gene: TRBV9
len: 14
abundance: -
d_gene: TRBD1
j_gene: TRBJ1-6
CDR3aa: CASSGQGGNSPLHF
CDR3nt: TGTGCCAGCAGCGGACAGGGCGGGAATTCACCCCTCCACTTT

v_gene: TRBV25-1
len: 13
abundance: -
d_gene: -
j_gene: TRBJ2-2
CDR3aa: CATGTAMTGELFF
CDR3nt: TGTGCCACCGGGACGGCGATGACCGGGGAGCTGTTTTTT

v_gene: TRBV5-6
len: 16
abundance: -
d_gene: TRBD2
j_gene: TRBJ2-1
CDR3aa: CASSLELAGGRREQFF
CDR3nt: TGTGCCAGCAGCTTGGAACTAGCGGGGGGGAGGAGAGAGCAGTTCTTC

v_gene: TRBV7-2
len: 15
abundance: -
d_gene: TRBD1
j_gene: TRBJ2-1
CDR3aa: CASSPRQGTYNEQFF
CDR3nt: TGTGCCAGCAGCCCCCGACAGGGTACCTACAATGAGCAGTTCTTC

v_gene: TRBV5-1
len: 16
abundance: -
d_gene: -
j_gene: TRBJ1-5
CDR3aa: CASSLDGQGRSQPQHF
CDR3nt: TGCGCCAGCAGCTTGGATGGGCAGGGACGTAGTCAGCCCCAGCATTTT

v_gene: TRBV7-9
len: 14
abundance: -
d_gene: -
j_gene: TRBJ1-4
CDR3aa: CASSTAGANEKLFF
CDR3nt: TGTGCCAGCAGCACAGCAGGGGCGAATGAAAAACTGTTTTTT

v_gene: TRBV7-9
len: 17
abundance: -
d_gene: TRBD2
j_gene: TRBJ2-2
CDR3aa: CASSSTSARPNTGELFF
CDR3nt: TGTGCCAGCAGCTCCACTAGCGCGCGCCCGAACACCGGGGAGCTGTTTTTT

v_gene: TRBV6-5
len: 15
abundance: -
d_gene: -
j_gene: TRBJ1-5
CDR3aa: CASSKSGGFNQPQHF
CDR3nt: TGTGCCAGCTCAAAAAGTGGGGGGTTCAATCAGCCCCAGCATTTT

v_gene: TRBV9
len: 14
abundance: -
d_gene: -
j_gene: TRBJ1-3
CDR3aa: CASSGVSAGNTIYF
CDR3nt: TGTGCCAGCAGCGGGGTTTCAGCTGGAAACACCATATATTTT

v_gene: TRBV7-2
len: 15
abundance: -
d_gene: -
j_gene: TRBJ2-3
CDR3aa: CASSPTGGGLDTQYF
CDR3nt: TGTGCCAGCAGCCCTACTGGCGGGGGCCTAGATACGCAGTATTTT

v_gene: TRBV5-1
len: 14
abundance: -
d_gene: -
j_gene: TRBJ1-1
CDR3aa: CASSLAGQSTEAFF
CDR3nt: TGCGCCAGCAGCTTGGCGGGACAAAGCACTGAAGCTTTCTTT

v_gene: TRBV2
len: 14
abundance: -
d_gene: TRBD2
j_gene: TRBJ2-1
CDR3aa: CASSGLAGNNEQFF
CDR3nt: TGTGCCAGCAGTGGACTAGCGGGGAACAATGAGCAGTTCTTC

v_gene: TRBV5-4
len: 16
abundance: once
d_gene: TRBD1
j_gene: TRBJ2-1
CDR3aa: CASSKTGASSYNEQFF
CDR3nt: TGTGCCAGCAGCAAAACAGGGGCGAGCTCCTACAATGAGCAGTTCTTC

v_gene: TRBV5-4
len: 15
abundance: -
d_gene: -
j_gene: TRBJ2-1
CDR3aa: CASSFRVSSYNEQFF
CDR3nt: TGTGCCAGCAGCTTCCGGGTAAGCTCCTACAATGAGCAGTTCTTC

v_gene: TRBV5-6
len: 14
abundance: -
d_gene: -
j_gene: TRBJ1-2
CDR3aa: CASSLVLHNYGYTF
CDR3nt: TGTGCCAGCAGCTTGGTCTTACACAACTATGGCTACACCTTC

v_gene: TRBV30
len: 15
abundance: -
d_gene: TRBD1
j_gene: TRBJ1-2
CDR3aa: CAWSRGTGDADGYTF
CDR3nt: TGTGCCTGGAGCCGCGGGACAGGGGACGCGGATGGCTACACCTTC